This T cell receptor (beta chain) was identified during a study of blood T cell repertoires in COVID-19. Study information: From T cells, B-cell-depleted T cells, or PBMCs came the material, which was cDNA or gDNA.

V trimming: 3 bases; J trimming: 0 bases; junction bases outside the gene matches: 10. The germline CDR1 and CDR2 sequences are MNHEY and SMNVEV (reference sequence). The CDR3 contains 17 residues. In the authors' workflow: The authors estimated nucleated cell counts from reference gene primer amplification. This table comes from immunoSEQ multiplex PCR, and its TCRdb copy is limited to in-frame clones, with some not included. For V, J and clone size, that table is used; D and trimming come from the DNA. The top ten hold under 50% of the sample, which has tens of thousands of clones, approximately 82% seen once.

What was sequenced was peripheral blood. The chain links TRBV27 to TRBJ1-1; 7 bases match TRBD1. This clonotype was sampled from a man at least 80 years old with active or convalescent COVID-19. CDR3 sequence: CASSFGGQFPMNTEAFF. CDR3 sequence (DNA): TGTGCCAGCAGTTTCGGGGGACAGTTCCCAATGAACACTGAAGCTTTCTTT.